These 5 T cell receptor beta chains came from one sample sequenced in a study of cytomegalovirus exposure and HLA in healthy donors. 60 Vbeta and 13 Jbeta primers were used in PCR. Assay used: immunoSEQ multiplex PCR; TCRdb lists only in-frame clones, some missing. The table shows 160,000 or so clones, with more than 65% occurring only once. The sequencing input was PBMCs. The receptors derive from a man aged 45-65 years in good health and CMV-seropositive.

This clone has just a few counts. The CDR3 sequence is CASSEGTFNEKLFF. In nucleotides, the CDR3 is TGTGCCAGCAGTGAAGGGACATTTAATGAAAAACTGTTTTTT. The chain links TRBV25-1 to TRBJ1-4; TRBD1 is a possible D gene (6 bases). CDR3 size: 14 residues. The V end lost 2 bases, the J end lost 4 bases, and 8 bases lay between the germline ends. Germline CDR1 and CDR2: MGHDK and SYGVNS.

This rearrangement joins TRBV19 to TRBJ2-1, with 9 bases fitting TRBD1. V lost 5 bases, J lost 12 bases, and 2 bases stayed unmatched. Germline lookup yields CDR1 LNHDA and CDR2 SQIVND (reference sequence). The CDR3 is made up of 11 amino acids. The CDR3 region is CASSQTGGQFF. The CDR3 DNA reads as TGTGCCAGTAGTCAGACAGGGGGGCAGTTCTTC.

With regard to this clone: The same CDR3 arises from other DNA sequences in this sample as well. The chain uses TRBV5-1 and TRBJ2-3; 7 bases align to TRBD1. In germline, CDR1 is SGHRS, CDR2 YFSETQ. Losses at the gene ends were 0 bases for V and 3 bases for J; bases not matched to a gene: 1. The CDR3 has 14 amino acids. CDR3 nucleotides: TGCGCCAGCAGCTTGGCAGGGGGTACAGATACGCAGTATTTT. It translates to CASSLAGGTDTQYF.

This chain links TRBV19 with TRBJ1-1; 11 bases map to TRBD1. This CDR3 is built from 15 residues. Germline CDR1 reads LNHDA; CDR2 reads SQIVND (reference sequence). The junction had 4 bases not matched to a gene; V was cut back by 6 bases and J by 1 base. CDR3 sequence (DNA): TGTGCCAGTAGCCGGGACAGGGGGTCGAACACTGAAGCTTTCTTT. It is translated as CASSRDRGSNTEAFF. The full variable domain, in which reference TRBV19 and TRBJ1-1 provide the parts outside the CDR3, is DGGITQSPKYLFRKEGQNVTLSCEQNLNHDAMYWYRQDPGQGLRLIYYSQIVNDFQKGDIAEGYSVSREKKESFPLTVTSAQKNPTAFYLCASSRDRGSNTEAFFGQGTRLTVV.

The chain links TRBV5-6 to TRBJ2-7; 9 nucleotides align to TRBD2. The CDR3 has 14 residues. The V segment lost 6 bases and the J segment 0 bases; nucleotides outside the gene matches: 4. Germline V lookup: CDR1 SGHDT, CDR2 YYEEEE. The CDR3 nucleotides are TGTGCCAGCAAAAGCGGGAGGAGCTCCTACGAGCAGTACTTC. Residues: CASKSGRSSYEQYF.